The 28 T cell receptor beta chains below were found in one sample sequenced in a study of T cell repertoires in cytomegalovirus infection. TCRdb reprocessed the reads via MiXCR and lists one record per CDR3 protein. The sample lists approximately 910,000 distinct CDR3 sequences; around 31% were seen once. These TCRs are of unknown antigen specificity. Sample: cultured CD8+ T cells from PBMCs, taken from culture after CMV antigen stimulation. These receptors originate from a human donor in good health (CMV status not recorded). Some clones in this sample may be carry-over from other donors' samples.

The chain couples TRBV12-3 or TRBV12-4 to TRBJ1-2; 7 nucleotides align to TRBD1. This CDR3 is built from 17 residues. After removal of 3 bases from V and 1 base from J, the junction contained 11 bases not matched to a gene. This CDR3 reads CASSFVPDRVDNYGYTF. The CDR3 region has the DNA TGTGCCAGCAGTTTTGTTCCCGACAGGGTGGATAACTATGGCTACACCTTC.

This clonotype was seen just once. The chain recombines TRBV5-6 with TRBJ1-3; 8 nucleotides align to TRBD1. Germline V gives CDR1 SGHDT, CDR2 YYEEEE. This CDR3 is 15 amino acids long. Losses at the gene ends were 3 bases for V and 2 bases for J; bases not matched to a gene: 4. CDR3 protein: CASSYGQGPGNTIYF. The CDR3 DNA sequence: TGTGCCAGCAGCTACGGACAGGGACCTGGAAACACCATATATTTT.

This clonotype was seen more than once but under ten times. V and J are TRBV20-1 and TRBJ2-2, with D unresolved. The germline gives CDR1 DFQATT, CDR2 SNEGSKA (reference sequence). The CDR3 is made up of 17 amino acids. V was clipped by 0 bases and J by 0 bases, with 14 bases between them. CDR3 sequence reads: CSARDSAVVANTGELFF. CDR3 sequence (DNA): TGCAGTGCTAGAGATTCGGCGGTGGTCGCGAACACCGGGGAGCTGTTTTTT.

This clonotype showed up just a few times. This chain connects TRBV7-9 to TRBJ1-2, with D perhaps TRBD1 (6 bases). V was trimmed by 5 bases and J by 4 bases, leaving 11 bases between them. The germline V gene has CDR1 SEHNR and CDR2 FQNEAQ (reference sequence). The CDR3 has 13 residues. The CDR3 DNA reads as TGTGCCAGCAGCCGAGGGGGGACCTATGGCTACACCTTC. This gives the protein CASSRGGTYGYTF. The full variable domain, in which reference TRBV7-9 and TRBJ1-2 provide the parts outside the CDR3, is DTGVSQNPRHKITKRGQNVTFRCDPISEHNRLYWYRQTLGQGPEFLTYFQNEAQLEKSRLLSDRFSAERPKGSFSTLEIQRTEQGDSAMYLCASSRGGTYGYTFGSGTRLTVV.

The V gene is TRBV10-3, the J gene TRBJ2-7, with D unresolved. This CDR3 is built from 12 residues. The germline CDR1 and CDR2 sequences are ENHRY and SYGVKD. The V gene lost 2 bases and the J gene lost 2 bases, with 4 bases spanning the gap. Written as DNA, the CDR3 is TGTGCCATCAGTGAGACTGCCTACGAGCAGTACGTC. Translation gives CAISETAYEQYV.

This clonotype was picked up a small number of times. The V call is TRBV29-1, the J call TRBJ1-1, with D hard to call. Trimming took off 0 bases at V and 6 bases at J, with 11 bases between the two ends. Germline CDR1 is SQVTM and CDR2 is ANQGSEA. The length of the CDR3 is 13 residues. In DNA, the CDR3 is TGCAGCGTTGAAGATTCTCCGGGTTCTGAAGCTTTCTTT. It translates to CSVEDSPGSEAFF.

At least ten counts were recorded for this clonotype. The chain is built from TRBV7-8 and TRBJ2-3; TRBD2 matches 9 bases. The V and J ends lost 1 base and 4 bases, in that order; junction bases with no gene match: 9. This CDR3 spans 17 amino acids. The germline gives CDR1 SGHVS, CDR2 FQNEAQ. CDR3 region: CASSLEPAGGLPDTQYF. As DNA, the CDR3 is TGTGCCAGCAGCTTAGAACCCGCGGGGGGGCTCCCAGATACGCAGTATTTT.

In this sample, this clonotype turned up many times. V and J are TRBV6-6 and TRBJ1-4; possible D gene TRBD1, 5 bases. Trimming shortened V by 2 bases and J by 5 bases, and 6 bases separated the two germline ends. Per the germline V gene, CDR1 is MNHNY and CDR2 is SVGAGI (reference sequence). The CDR3 is 13 residues long. The DNA for the CDR3 is TGTGCCAGCAGTTACGGGGGGAATGAAAAACTGTTTTTT. It encodes CASSYGGNEKLFF.

V usage is TRBV6-2 or TRBV6-3 and J usage is TRBJ2-3; D not resolved. The CDR3 extends over 14 amino acids. V was shortened by 3 bases and J by 3 bases, with 10 bases between the two germline ends. Germline V gives CDR1 MNHEY, CDR2 SVGEGT. CDR3: CASSYDGQTDTQYF. In DNA, the CDR3 is TGTGCCAGCAGTTATGATGGCCAAACAGATACGCAGTATTTT.

This clonotype was observed at least ten times. V is TRBV7-2 and J is TRBJ2-3; 11 bases match TRBD2. Germline V CDR1 and CDR2: SGHTA, FQGNSA. The CDR3 sequence is 15 residues long. V lost 8 bases and J lost 5; bases outside the gene matches: 9. CDR3 coding DNA: TGTGCCAGCGGTCCGACTAGCGGGGTTATAGATACGCAGTATTTT. Translating gives CASGPTSGVIDTQYF.

As regards this clonotype: A much bigger clone sits one base away, suggesting this may be a read error. V is TRBV2 and J is TRBJ2-3; 8 nucleotides align to TRBD2. From germline, CDR1 is SNHLY and CDR2 FYNNEI. The CDR3 contains 16 residues. J lost 0 bases, V lost 8 bases, and 10 bases had no gene match. CDR3 amino acids: CASPGRLATSTDTQYF. In DNA, the CDR3 is TGTGCCAGCCCCGGTCGACTAGCGACTAGCACAGATACGCAGTATTTT.

V gene TRBV7-9 combines with J gene TRBJ1-2; possibly TRBD1 for D (6 bases). Germline assignment: CDR1 SEHNR and CDR2 FQNEAQ (reference sequence). This CDR3 region has 14 residues. Deletions cut 5 bases from V and 6 bases from J, with 16 bases between. In DNA form, the CDR3 reads TGTGCCAGCAGCACGACCACAGGGACCAATGGCTACACCTTC. Translation: CASSTTTGTNGYTF. The variable domain in full, completed from reference TRBV7-9 and TRBJ1-2, reads DTGVSQNPRHKITKRGQNVTFRCDPISEHNRLYWYRQTLGQGPEFLTYFQNEAQLEKSRLLSDRFSAERPKGSFSTLEIQRTEQGDSAMYLCASSTTTGTNGYTFGSGTRLTVV.

This clonotype was seen a handful of times. V and J are TRBV11-2 and TRBJ2-3; 7 nucleotides agree with TRBD1. V shed 5 bases and J 6 bases; nucleotides not matched to a gene: 11. The CDR3 has 15 amino acids. Looked up from germline, CDR1 is SGHAT and CDR2 is FQNNGV. Written as DNA, the CDR3 is TGTGCCAGCAGCCCCTTGACAGGGACGGTTGATACGCAGTATTTT. This translates into CASSPLTGTVDTQYF.

There are a few counts of this clonotype. This chain links TRBV20-1 with TRBJ2-5, with TRBD1 matching over 7 bases. The CDR3 runs 13 residues. Germline V gene sequence: CDR1 DFQATT, CDR2 SNEGSKA (reference sequence). With V trimmed by 6 bases and J by 6 bases, 10 bases remained unmatched. CDR3 loop: CSAPQWDSQTQYF. The CDR3 DNA is TGCAGTGCCCCACAGTGGGACAGCCAGACCCAGTACTTC.

The rearrangement links TRBV7-2 to TRBJ1-5; D not resolved. V was cut by 5 bases and J by 3 bases, with 11 bases left in between. Per germline, CDR1 SGHTA and CDR2 FQGNSA. The length of the CDR3 is 14 residues. CDR3 sequence reads: CASSGVPDNQPQHF. CDR3 nucleotide sequence: TGTGCCAGCAGCGGGGTCCCGGACAATCAGCCCCAGCATTTT.

This clonotype was seen repeatedly, ten times or more. The gene calls are TRBV7-9 and TRBJ2-3; 13 bases line up with TRBD2. The length of the CDR3 is 16 residues. Germline V gene sequence: CDR1 SEHNR, CDR2 FQNEAQ (reference sequence). V shed 5 bases and J 1 base; nucleotides not matched to a gene: 3. CDR3 loop: CASSAGLAGGTDTQYF. The CDR3 DNA sequence: TGTGCCAGCAGCGCAGGACTAGCGGGGGGCACAGATACGCAGTATTTT.

This clonotype was recorded only once. This clone may be a read error of a much larger clone one base away. The J gene is TRBJ2-1, the V gene TRBV7-2, with D possibly being TRBD1 or TRBD2 (5 bases each). This CDR3 has 16 amino acids. Per the germline V gene, CDR1 is SGHTA and CDR2 is FQGNSA. CDR3 nucleotides: TGTGCCTGCAGCCGCACAATGGCTACGGGACGGTTGGAGCAGTTCTTC. Translating gives CACSRTMATGRLEQFF.

This clonotype appeared a few times. The chain employs TRBV7-6 and TRBJ1-1; D gene uncertain. The V gene lost 2 bases and the J gene lost 8 bases, with 9 bases spanning the gap. CDR1 is SGHVS, CDR2 FNYEAQ, per germline. The CDR3 length is 12 residues. The DNA of the CDR3 is TGTGCCAGCAGCTTACCGTCGGCGGAAGCTTTCTTT. It is translated as CASSLPSAEAFF.

This sequence joins TRBV15 and TRBJ1-4; D ambiguous. The CDR3 spans 14 residues. V was clipped by 5 bases and J by 2 bases, with 9 bases between them. Per germline, CDR1 LNHNV and CDR2 YYDKDF (reference sequence). As DNA, the CDR3 is TGTGCCACCAGCGTCGGAGGGACTAATGAAAAACTGTTTTTT. Its protein is CATSVGGTNEKLFF.

The chain uses TRBV11-2 and TRBJ2-3; tentative D call: TRBD2 (7 bases). This CDR3 is built from 15 residues. The V gene lost 0 bases and the J gene lost 6 bases, with 13 bases spanning the gap. From germline, CDR1 is SGHAT and CDR2 FQNNGV. CDR3 loop: CASSLDPRGGDTQYF. As DNA, the CDR3 is TGTGCCAGCAGCTTAGATCCGCGCGGGGGCGATACGCAGTATTTT.

This clonotype was counted at least ten times. The rearrangement links TRBV27 to TRBJ1-2; no reliable D call. The CDR3 totals 13 residues. Germline values: CDR1 MNHEY, CDR2 SMNVEV (reference sequence). Trimming removed 7 bases at V and 5 bases at J, with 14 bases between. The chain's CDR3 is CASKDGERYGYTF. The CDR3 DNA reads TGTGCCAGCAAAGATGGGGAGAGATATGGCTACACCTTC.

V and J are TRBV4-1 and TRBJ2-6; no clear D. The germline V gene has CDR1 MGHRA and CDR2 YSYEKL. V was trimmed by 0 bases and J by 0 bases, leaving 9 bases between them. The CDR3 covers 17 residues. This chain's CDR3 is CASSQEPQSSGANVLTF. For the CDR3, the DNA is TGCGCCAGCAGCCAAGAACCCCAGAGCTCTGGGGCCAACGTCCTGACTTTC.

This clonotype was detected many times. The CDR3, as DNA: TGTGCCAGCAGCTCAGGGAGGGGGGTGGCCTATGGCTACACCTTC. Amino acid sequence: CASSSGRGVAYGYTF. The V and J genes are TRBV7-6 and TRBJ1-2; tentatively, D is TRBD1 (6 bases). Trimming shortened V by 4 bases and J by 4 bases, and 16 bases separated the two germline ends. CDR1 is SGHVS, CDR2 FNYEAQ, per germline. The CDR3 covers 15 residues.

This clonotype was counted between two and nine times. The V call is TRBV28, the J call TRBJ2-7, with 11 bases lining up with TRBD2. The trim removed 6 bases at V and 0 bases at J, leaving 7 bases unmatched. The CDR3 is 16 amino acids. CDR1 MDHEN and CDR2 SYDVKM come from the germline V gene. CDR3 sequence (DNA): TGTGCCAGCAGCCCTCGACTAGCGGGGATCTCCTACGAGCAGTACGTC. It yields the protein CASSPRLAGISYEQYV.

This clonotype has more than one count but fewer than ten. The gene calls are TRBV2 and TRBJ1-4, with D unresolved. The CDR3 contains 13 residues. The V gene lost 5 bases and the J gene lost 6 bases, with 10 bases spanning the gap. CDR1 and CDR2 from the germline V gene are SNHLY and FYNNEI. The CDR3 nucleotides read TGTGCCAGCAGTCTATGGCCTGATGAAAAACTGTTTTTT. Protein: CASSLWPDEKLFF.

The gene calls are TRBV20-1 and TRBJ2-7; D is unresolved. Germline-derived CDR1 and CDR2 are DFQATT and SNEGSKA (reference sequence). V shed 8 bases and J shed 3 bases, with 8 bases lying between them. CDR3 length equals 10 residues. The CDR3 is CSPLGYEQYV. The CDR3 DNA follows: TGCAGTCCCCTGGGCTACGAGCAGTACGTC.

Notes on this clonotype: This clone may be a read error of a much larger clone one base away. This chain uses TRBV7-4 with TRBJ1-1, with D perhaps TRBD1 (5 bases). V lost 2 bases to trimming and J lost 10 bases, with 11 bases between them. CDR1 is SGHVT, CDR2 SQSDAQ, per germline. The CDR3 spans 12 residues. The CDR3 region has the DNA TGTGCCAGCAGCTTACCCGGGGCCGTAGCTTTCTTT. Its protein product is CASSLPGAVAFF.

The rearrangement uses TRBV7-6 and TRBJ1-1; 9 bases align to TRBD1. The V gene end was trimmed by 5 bases and the J gene end by 3 bases; junction bases not matched to a gene: 13. The CDR3 has 17 amino acids. Germline CDR1 SGHVS, CDR2 FNYEAQ. The CDR3 region is CASSLFGTGLGDTEAFF. The CDR3 DNA reads as TGTGCCAGCAGCCTATTCGGGACAGGGTTAGGAGACACTGAAGCTTTCTTT. Full variable domain (missing parts from reference TRBV7-6 and TRBJ1-1): GAGVSQSPRYKVTKRGQDVALRCDPISGHVSLYWYRQALGQGPEFLTYFNYEAQQDKSGLPNDRFSAERPEGSISTLTIQRTEQRDSAMYRCASSLFGTGLGDTEAFFGQGTRLTVV.